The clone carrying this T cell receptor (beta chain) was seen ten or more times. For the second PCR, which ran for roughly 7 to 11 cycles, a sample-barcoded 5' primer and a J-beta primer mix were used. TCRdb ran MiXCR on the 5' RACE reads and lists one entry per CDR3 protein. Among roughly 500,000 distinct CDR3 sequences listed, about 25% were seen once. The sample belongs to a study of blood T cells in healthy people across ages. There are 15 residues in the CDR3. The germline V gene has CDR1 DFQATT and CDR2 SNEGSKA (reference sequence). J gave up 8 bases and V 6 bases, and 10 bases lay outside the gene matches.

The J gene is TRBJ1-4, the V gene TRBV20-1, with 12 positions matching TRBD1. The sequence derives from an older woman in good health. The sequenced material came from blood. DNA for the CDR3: TGCAGTGCCTGGGACAGGGGGCTTAGAGGCGAAAAACTGTTTTTT. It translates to CSAWDRGLRGEKLFF.